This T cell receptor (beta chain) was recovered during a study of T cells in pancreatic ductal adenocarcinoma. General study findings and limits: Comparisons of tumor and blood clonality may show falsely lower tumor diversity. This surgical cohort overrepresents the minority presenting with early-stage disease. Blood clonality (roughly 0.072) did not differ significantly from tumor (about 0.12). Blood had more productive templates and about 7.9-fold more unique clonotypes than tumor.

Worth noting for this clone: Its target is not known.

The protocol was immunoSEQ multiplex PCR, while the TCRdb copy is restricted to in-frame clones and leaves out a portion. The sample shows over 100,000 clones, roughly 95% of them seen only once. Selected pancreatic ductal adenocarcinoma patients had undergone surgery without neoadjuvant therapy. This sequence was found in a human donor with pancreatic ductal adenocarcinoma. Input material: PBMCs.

CDR3 sequence reads: CASSPTLAATRYEQYF. The CDR3, as DNA: TGTGCCAGCAGCCCGACACTAGCGGCAACACGCTACGAGCAGTACTTC. This sequence joins TRBV7-2 and TRBJ2-7, with 8 bases fitting TRBD2. Germline V gene lookup returns CDR1 SGHTA and CDR2 FQGNSA. V dropped 5 bases and J dropped 3; count of bases not matched to a gene: 12. This CDR3 contains 16 residues.